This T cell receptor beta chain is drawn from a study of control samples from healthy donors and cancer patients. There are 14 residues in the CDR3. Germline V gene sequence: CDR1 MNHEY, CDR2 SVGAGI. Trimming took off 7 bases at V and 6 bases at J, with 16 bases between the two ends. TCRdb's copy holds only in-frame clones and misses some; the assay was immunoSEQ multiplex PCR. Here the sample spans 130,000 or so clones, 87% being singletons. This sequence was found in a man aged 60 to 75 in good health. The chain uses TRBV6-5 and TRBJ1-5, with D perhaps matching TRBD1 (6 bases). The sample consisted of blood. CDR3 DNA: TGTGCCAGCAACCCTAACAGGGACGGTCAGCCCCAGCATTTT. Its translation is CASNPNRDGQPQHF.